These 27 T cell receptor beta chains originate from one sample sequenced in a study of OX40 agonist ivuxolimab in advanced cancers. The assay was immunoSEQ multiplex PCR, and TCRdb's table has in-frame clones only and misses some. Altogether about 52,000 clones are present, about 93% being singletons, with the ten largest covering roughly a quarter. Source: CD4+ or CD8+ T cells sorted from blood, taken in a trial of the OX40 agonist ivuxolimab. These TCRs come from an adult with an advanced solid tumor such as melanoma, head and neck, liver or kidney cancer.

This sequence joins TRBV6-5 and TRBJ1-2; D not certain. Trimming cost V 2 bases and J 4 bases, with 14 bases left between them. This CDR3 region has 15 residues. The germline V gene encodes CDR1 MNHEY and CDR2 SVGAGI. The chain's CDR3 is CASSYREDLSYGYTF. CDR3 nucleotide sequence: TGTGCCAGCAGTTACAGAGAGGATTTGAGCTATGGCTACACCTTC.

The J gene is TRBJ2-3, the V gene TRBV7-8, with TRBD1 matching 8 bases. The junction had 18 bases not matched to a gene; V was cut back by 5 bases and J by 2 bases. Germline V gene lookup returns CDR1 SGHVS and CDR2 FQNEAQ. CDR3 length: 19 residues. This CDR3 reads CASSLQYIPGQDDTDTQYF. As DNA, the CDR3 is TGTGCCAGCAGCCTACAATACATACCGGGACAGGATGACACAGATACGCAGTATTTT.

The chain uses TRBV6-6 and TRBJ1-3, with a weak D call TRBD1 (5 bases). Trimming pared 6 bases from V and 2 bases from J, leaving 11 bases between. The CDR3 totals 14 residues. CDR1 is MNHNY, CDR2 SVGAGI, per germline (reference sequence). Here the CDR3 DNA reads TGTGCCAGCAGCCAGGGTGAGGCTGGAAACACCATATATTTT. Protein product: CASSQGEAGNTIYF.

For this clone: A read error may account for a junction end that differs from germline. The chain recombines TRBV15 with TRBJ2-7; a weak D match, TRBD2 (6 bases). The CDR3 has 14 amino acids. The germline V gene encodes CDR1 LNHNV and CDR2 YYDKDF (reference sequence). CDR3 nucleotide sequence: TGTGCCACCAGCAGAGATATTTTCGGGAGTTGGCCCCACTTC. Residues: CATSRDIFGSWPHF.

The chain employs TRBV6-5 and TRBJ1-1; tentatively, D is TRBD1 (6 bases). CDR3 size: 14 residues. Germline CDR1 is MNHEY and CDR2 is SVGAGI. The V and J ends lost 7 bases and 5 bases respectively, with 17 bases between them. Written as DNA, the CDR3 is TGTGCCAGCAAATGGGACTCAGGGGTAACTGAAGCTTTCTTT. As protein: CASKWDSGVTEAFF.

This chain connects TRBV6-5 to TRBJ2-1, with TRBD1 as a possible D gene (6 bases). Germline CDR1 and CDR2: MNHEY and SVGAGI. V was cut by 5 bases and J by 2 bases, with 13 bases left in between. The CDR3 is made up of 15 amino acids. The CDR3 region is CASSTGTTTYNEQFF. CDR3 in DNA: TGTGCCAGCAGTACCGGGACAACTACCTACAATGAGCAGTTCTTC.

In its sample, this clone was seen once. The chain links TRBV9 to TRBJ2-5; 8 bases align to TRBD1. This CDR3 comprises 14 residues. Germline lookup yields CDR1 SGDLS and CDR2 YYNGEE. Trimming took 0 bases from V and 4 from J; bases not matched to a gene: 2. The CDR3 is CASSVEDRVETQYF. CDR3 DNA sequence: TGTGCCAGCAGCGTAGAGGACAGGGTAGAGACCCAGTACTTC.

The chain's CDR3 is CASSLRAQGDEQFF. DNA for the CDR3: TGTGCCAGCAGCCTTCGAGCCCAAGGGGATGAGCAGTTCTTC. This chain connects TRBV9 to TRBJ2-1, with D tentatively TRBD1 (5 bases). The CDR3 has 14 amino acids. V lost 4 bases and J lost 8, with 16 bases in between. Germline V gives CDR1 SGDLS, CDR2 YYNGEE.

This sequence joins TRBV19 and TRBJ1-4; D gene uncertain. The V gene's germline CDR1 is LNHDA and CDR2 SQIVND (reference sequence). This CDR3 contains 12 residues. Trimming took off 5 bases at V and 6 bases at J, with 7 bases between the two ends. CDR3 DNA: TGTGCCAGTAGTGTGGGAGATGAAAAACTGTTTTTT. As protein: CASSVGDEKLFF.

This CDR3 is CSVTEGPSEAFF. The CDR3 bases are TGCAGCGTAACCGAGGGCCCTTCTGAAGCTTTCTTT. V and J are TRBV29-1 and TRBJ1-1; no firm D call. The CDR3 has 12 residues. Trimming left V 6 bases short and J 6 bases short, with 14 bases between. CDR1 and CDR2 (germline): SQVTM, ANQGSEA. Full variable domain (missing parts from reference TRBV29-1 and TRBJ1-1): SAVISQKPSRDICQRGTSLTIQCQVDSQVTMMFWYRQQPGQSLTLIATANQGSEATYESGFVIDKFPISRPNLTFSTLTVSNMSPEDSSIYLCSVTEGPSEAFFGQGTRLTVV.

V and J are TRBV7-9 and TRBJ2-1; no clear D gene. The CDR3 consists of 13 residues. CDR1 and CDR2 from the germline V gene are SEHNR and FQNEAQ (reference sequence). V lost 6 bases and J 6 bases, leaving 12 bases between the germline ends. The CDR3 spells CASSPTSGNEQFF. CDR3 bases: TGTGCCAGCAGTCCGACTTCTGGCAATGAGCAGTTCTTC.

The chain couples TRBV28 to TRBJ1-3, with a tentative D call TRBD1 (5 bases). The CDR3 is made up of 18 amino acids. CDR1 is MDHEN and CDR2 is SYDVKM in the germline V gene. The V end was cut by 1 base, the J end by 0 bases, with 16 bases between. CDR3 sequence reads: CASSLFGAGILSGNTIYF. CDR3 bases: TGTGCCAGCAGTTTATTTGGGGCAGGAATACTCTCTGGAAACACCATATATTTT. Full variable domain (rest looked up from reference TRBV28 and TRBJ1-3): DVKVTQSSRYLVKRTGEKVFLECVQDMDHENMFWYRQDPGLGLRLIYFSYDVKMKEKGDIPEGYSVSREKKERFSLILESASTNQTSMYLCASSLFGAGILSGNTIYFGEGSWLTVV.

The DNA of the CDR3 is TGTGCCAGCAGCGTGTATCAGTTCTCCTACGAGCAGTACTTC. As protein: CASSVYQFSYEQYF. The rearrangement uses TRBV6-1 and TRBJ2-7; D unclear. The CDR3 runs 14 residues. Per germline, CDR1 MNHNS and CDR2 SASEGT. V lost 6 bases and J lost 0, with 12 bases in between.

This clone was found once. The chain couples TRBV5-1 to TRBJ2-1; 7 nucleotides match TRBD2. The germline V gene encodes CDR1 SGHRS and CDR2 YFSETQ. The V segment lost 5 bases and the J segment 5 bases; nucleotides outside the gene matches: 13. This CDR3 has 16 amino acids. DNA for the CDR3: TGCGCCAGCAGTTATTCGGCGGGACTAAAACACAATGAGCAGTTCTTC. Translation: CASSYSAGLKHNEQFF.

This rearrangement joins TRBV28 to TRBJ2-5; 10 nucleotides line up with TRBD2. Germline V lookup: CDR1 MDHEN, CDR2 SYDVKM. The trim removed 10 bases at V and 6 bases at J, leaving 8 bases unmatched. The CDR3 runs 13 residues. This CDR3 reads CATNLAGAQTQYF. The DNA for the CDR3 is TGTGCCACCAACCTAGCGGGAGCGCAGACCCAGTACTTC.

CDR3 sequence reads: CASSIGLAATDTQYF. The CDR3, as DNA: TGTGCCAGTAGTATAGGACTAGCGGCCACAGATACGCAGTATTTT. This chain connects TRBV19 to TRBJ2-3; 9 bases match TRBD2. Germline CDR1 reads LNHDA; CDR2 reads SQIVND (reference sequence). The junction had 1 base not matched to a gene; V was cut back by 1 base and J by 2 bases. The CDR3 length is 15 residues.

The chain combines TRBV4-2 with TRBJ2-2; no reliable D call. Between the trimmed V and J ends, which lost 5 bases and 3 bases, there was a span of 13 bases. The CDR3 runs 15 residues. In germline, CDR1 is LGHNA, CDR2 YNFKEQ. The DNA of the CDR3 is TGTGCCAGCAGCATCCGAGCTGGTGACACCGGGGAGCTGTTTTTT. Translated: CASSIRAGDTGELFF.

This chain's CDR3 is CASSRDGGVKGNTIYF. DNA for the CDR3: TGTGCCAGCAGCCGAGATGGGGGGGTGAAAGGAAACACCATATATTTT. J is TRBJ1-3 and V is TRBV13; D is possibly TRBD1 (5 bases). The CDR3 is made up of 16 amino acids. CDR1 is PRHDT, CDR2 FYEKMQ, per germline (reference sequence). V was clipped by 5 bases and J by 4 bases, with 18 bases between them.

The V and J genes are TRBV13 and TRBJ1-1; possibly TRBD1 for D (5 bases). V was cut by 4 bases and J by 3 bases, with 9 bases left in between. Germline lookup yields CDR1 PRHDT and CDR2 FYEKMQ (reference sequence). The CDR3 totals 13 residues. CDR3 DNA sequence: TGTGCCAGCAGCTCCGGACAAGACACTGAAGCTTTCTTT. This codes for CASSSGQDTEAFF.

The chain employs TRBV7-3 and TRBJ2-2; 9 bases align to TRBD2. This CDR3 contains 18 residues. CDR1 is SGHTA, CDR2 FQGTGA, per germline. V was clipped by 2 bases and J by 3 bases; unmatched bases: 10. The CDR3: CASSLSAGGGMYTGELFF. CDR3 DNA sequence: TGTGCCAGCAGCTTATCAGCGGGAGGCGGGATGTACACCGGGGAGCTGTTTTTT. Full variable domain (missing parts from reference TRBV7-3 and TRBJ2-2): GAGVSQTPSNKVTEKGKYVELRCDPISGHTALYWYRQSLGQGPEFLIYFQGTGAADDSGLPNDRFFAVRPEGSVSTLKIQRTERGDSAVYLCASSLSAGGGMYTGELFFGEGSRLTVL.

The genes are TRBV27 and TRBJ2-7, with TRBD2 as a possible D gene (5 bases). With 9 bases removed from V and 2 bases from J, the gap between germline ends came to 17 bases. CDR1 MNHEY and CDR2 SMNVEV come from the germline V gene (reference sequence). CDR3 length: 14 amino acids. CDR3 bases: TGTGCCAGTTGTCGGGCACCCGGGACCTACGAGCAGTACTTC. Its protein product is CASCRAPGTYEQYF.

Details on this clone: One end of the junction fails to match germline, which may point to a read error. The chain combines TRBV5-4 with TRBJ1-2, with 8 bases identical to TRBD1. Germline assignment: CDR1 SGHNT and CDR2 YYREEE (reference sequence). The length of the CDR3 is 12 residues. CDR3 DNA sequence: TGTGCCAGCAGGCTGTCGACAGGGGCTTTATCCTTC. Translation gives CASRLSTGALSF.

This clone has just one count. This chain links TRBV19 with TRBJ2-7, with D possibly TRBD1 on 5 matching bases. Germline V gene data show CDR1 as LNHDA and CDR2 as SQIVND (reference sequence). V dropped 4 bases and J dropped 6 bases, with 10 bases sitting between them. The CDR3 has 12 amino acids. The CDR3 protein is CASSRDSVEQYF. The CDR3 DNA sequence: TGTGCCAGTAGTAGAGACAGCGTCGAGCAGTACTTC.

In this sample, this clone turned up once. This chain uses TRBV9 with TRBJ2-3; possibly TRBD1 or TRBD2 for D (5 bases each). There are 13 residues in the CDR3. Trimming took off 10 bases at V and 5 bases at J, with 17 bases between the two ends. CDR1 and CDR2 from the germline V gene are SGDLS and YYNGEE. CDR3 sequence (DNA): TGTGCCGGAGGCAGGGACGATTTAGATACGCAGTATTTT. Translated: CAGGRDDLDTQYF.

The chain has TRBV5-4 and TRBJ2-5; 12 bases agree with TRBD2. Germline loops: CDR1 SGHNT, CDR2 YYREEE (reference sequence). With V trimmed by 5 bases and J by 1 base, 6 bases remained unmatched. The CDR3 totals 16 residues. CDR3 amino acids: CASSPLAGGLQETQYF. CDR3 DNA: TGTGCCAGCAGTCCACTAGCGGGAGGACTCCAAGAGACCCAGTACTTC.

The genes are TRBV25-1 and TRBJ2-7; D unresolved. The V gene's germline CDR1 is MGHDK and CDR2 SYGVNS. This CDR3 region has 14 residues. V shed 4 bases and J shed 2 bases, with 12 bases lying between them. CDR3 loop: CASSVSDLAYEQYF. The CDR3 region has the DNA TGTGCCAGCAGTGTTTCTGACCTCGCCTACGAGCAGTACTTC.

This clone occurred once. The chain is built from TRBV9 and TRBJ2-2; the D is unclear. The CDR3 length is 14 residues. CDR1 SGDLS and CDR2 YYNGEE come from the germline V gene. V was clipped by 4 bases and J by 10 bases, with 17 bases between them. CDR3 loop: CASSPSGVSSELFF. CDR3 DNA sequence: TGTGCCAGCAGCCCTAGTGGGGTATCGTCGGAGCTGTTTTTT.